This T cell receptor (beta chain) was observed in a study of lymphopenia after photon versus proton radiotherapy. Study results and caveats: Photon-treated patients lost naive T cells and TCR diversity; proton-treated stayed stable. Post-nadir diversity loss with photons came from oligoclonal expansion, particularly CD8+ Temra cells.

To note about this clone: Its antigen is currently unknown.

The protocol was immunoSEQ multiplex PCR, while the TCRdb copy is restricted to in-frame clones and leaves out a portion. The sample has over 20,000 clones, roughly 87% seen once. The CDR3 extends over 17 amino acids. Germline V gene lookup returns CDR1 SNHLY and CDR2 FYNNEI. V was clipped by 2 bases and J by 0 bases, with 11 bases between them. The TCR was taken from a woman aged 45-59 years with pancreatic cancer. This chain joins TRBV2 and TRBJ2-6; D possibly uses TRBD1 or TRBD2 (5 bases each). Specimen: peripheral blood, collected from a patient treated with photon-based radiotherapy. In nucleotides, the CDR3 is TGTGCCAGCAGTGAAACAGGAGGACACTCTGGGGCCAACGTCCTGACTTTC. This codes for CASSETGGHSGANVLTF. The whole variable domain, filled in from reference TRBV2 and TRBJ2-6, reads EPEVTQTPSHQVTQMGQEVILRCVPISNHLYFYWYRQILGQKVEFLVSFYNNEISEKSEIFDDQFSVERPDGSNFTLKIRSTKLEDSAMYFCASSETGGHSGANVLTFGAGSRLTVL.